This T cell receptor (beta chain) was documented in a study of radiation and T cells in renal cell carcinoma. Generated by immunoSEQ multiplex PCR, the TCRdb table keeps only in-frame clones and is missing some. The sample yields under 200,000 clones, about 88% seen once. V gave up 6 bases and J gave up 2 bases, with 16 bases separating them. The CDR3 is 16 amino acids. From germline, CDR1 is LNHDA and CDR2 SQIVND (reference sequence). Time point here: blood 4 weeks post-SBRT, at nephrectomy. The treatment denotes: 15 Gy SBRT to primary tumor, nephrectomy 4 weeks later. This sample comprised blood, obtained from a patient whose treatment included radiotherapy and nephrectomy. This sequence joins TRBV19 and TRBJ2-2, with D possibly TRBD1 on 6 matching bases. The receptor comes from a woman in her fifties or sixties with renal cell carcinoma. CDR3 sequence reads: CASSGTNPLNTGELFF. In DNA, the CDR3 is TGTGCCAGTAGCGGGACAAACCCTCTTAACACCGGGGAGCTGTTTTTT.